Following are 29 T cell receptor beta chains from one sample sequenced in a study of identical twins. TCRdb reprocessed the 5' RACE reads via MiXCR and lists one record per CDR3 protein. This sample has hundreds of thousands of distinct CDR3 sequences, with 20% to 25% found just once. The data were also submitted as part of a second study, on yellow fever vaccine responses in identical twins.

Sequencing used CD4+ T cells sorted from blood. These receptors all come from a woman aged 18-29 years in good health.

The V call is TRBV7-9, the J call TRBJ1-1; D gene uncertain. The V gene's germline CDR1 is SEHNR and CDR2 FQNEAQ (reference sequence). Trimming shortened V by 5 bases and J by 5 bases, and 18 bases separated the two germline ends. CDR3 length: 15 residues. Here the CDR3 reads CASSTQGSRWTEAFF. DNA for the CDR3: TGTGCCAGCAGCACCCAAGGGAGCCGGTGGACTGAAGCTTTCTTT. Based on the CDR3 plus reference TRBV7-9 and TRBJ1-1, the full variable domain is DTGVSQNPRHKITKRGQNVTFRCDPISEHNRLYWYRQTLGQGPEFLTYFQNEAQLEKSRLLSDRFSAERPKGSFSTLEIQRTEQGDSAMYLCASSTQGSRWTEAFFGQGTRLTVV.

The chain uses TRBV24-1 and TRBJ2-3; no definite D call. This CDR3 comprises 12 residues. The ends were cut back, 4 bases at V and 8 bases at J, with 9 bases in the middle. The germline CDR1 and CDR2 sequences are KGHDR and SFDVKD. CDR3 amino acids: CATSETRGTQYF. The CDR3 nucleotides are TGTGCCACCAGTGAAACCCGAGGTACGCAGTATTTT.

The J gene is TRBJ2-1, the V gene TRBV12-3 or TRBV12-4; D possibly corresponds to TRBD1 (5 bases). Trimming took off 8 bases at V and 8 bases at J, with 13 bases between the two ends. The CDR3 has 12 amino acids. CDR3: CASSGQVHEQFF. The CDR3 nucleotides are TGTGCCAGCTCAGGGCAGGTCCATGAGCAGTTCTTC.

This chain uses TRBV21-1 with TRBJ2-7. TRBV21-1 is a documented pseudogene. The CDR3 is 12 residues long. The CDR3 spells CASSSSSYEQYV. The CDR3 DNA reads TGTGCCAGCAGCTCGAGCTCCTACGAGCAGTACGTC.

The chain is built from TRBV10-3 and TRBJ2-7; 8 nucleotides agree with TRBD1. Trimming cost V 7 bases and J 3 bases; bases outside gene matches: 8. Germline assignment: CDR1 ENHRY and CDR2 SYGVKD. The length of the CDR3 is 14 residues. The CDR3: CAITPGQGVYEQYF. The DNA for the CDR3 is TGTGCCATCACCCCTGGACAGGGAGTCTACGAGCAGTACTTC.

The table lists this clonotype with a few counts. V usage is TRBV20-1 and J usage is TRBJ2-5; a possible D gene is TRBD1 (5 bases). The CDR3 spans 13 residues. Germline V gives CDR1 DFQATT, CDR2 SNEGSKA (reference sequence). The germline V and J ends were trimmed by 5 bases and 4 bases, with 14 bases remaining between them. The CDR3 bases are TGCAGTGCTGCCCGGACAATCGGAGAGACCCAGTACTTC. Amino acids: CSAARTIGETQYF.

The chain uses TRBV11-2 and TRBJ2-7; D is uncertain. Trimming cost V 4 bases and J 4 bases, with 8 bases left between them. Germline CDR1 SGHAT, CDR2 FQNNGV. CDR3 length: 12 amino acids. The CDR3 DNA reads TGTGCCAGCAGCTCGACCCAGTACGAGCAGTACGTC. This sequence encodes CASSSTQYEQYV.

Only a few counts were recorded for this clonotype. V usage is TRBV18 and J usage is TRBJ2-5, with D possibly being TRBD2 (5 bases). In germline, CDR1 is KGHSH, CDR2 LQKENI. The CDR3 extends over 14 amino acids. Trimming took off 2 bases at V and 0 bases at J, with 7 bases between the two ends. CDR3 protein: CASSPVRDQETQYF. CDR3 sequence (DNA): TGTGCCAGCTCACCAGTGAGGGACCAAGAGACCCAGTACTTC.

The sample holds a few counts of this clonotype. The V call is TRBV20-1, the J call TRBJ2-1; the D is unclear. V lost 6 bases and J lost 6, with 15 bases in between. This CDR3 contains 13 residues. Germline values: CDR1 DFQATT, CDR2 SNEGSKA (reference sequence). This CDR3 reads CSAPEASGNEQFF. The CDR3 DNA follows: TGCAGTGCCCCCGAGGCATCGGGCAATGAGCAGTTCTTC.

The chain carries TRBV3-1 and TRBJ1-1; possible D gene TRBD1, 5 bases. Germline V gene sequence: CDR1 LGHDT, CDR2 YNNKEL (reference sequence). Trimming cost V 6 bases and J 4 bases, with 18 bases left between them. The length of the CDR3 is 15 residues. The CDR3 nucleotides read TGTGCCAGCAGTGGTGGGAGGGGACCGGGCACTGAAGCTTTCTTT. Its translation is CASSGGRGPGTEAFF.

This clonotype was seen only a few times. V and J are TRBV5-5 and TRBJ1-4; D gene unclear. The ends were cut back, 0 bases at V and 3 bases at J, with 15 bases in the middle. Germline CDR1 reads SGHKS; CDR2 reads YYEKEE (reference sequence). The CDR3 runs to 17 residues. This chain's CDR3 is CASSLGDFVTANEKLFF. CDR3 bases: TGTGCCAGCAGCTTGGGCGATTTTGTGACGGCTAATGAAAAACTGTTTTTT. Together with reference TRBV5-5 and TRBJ1-4, the CDR3 gives the full variable domain: DAGVTQSPTHLIKTRGQQVTLRCSPISGHKSVSWYQQVLGQGPQFIFQYYEKEERGRGNFPDRFSARQFPNYSSELNVNALLLGDSALYLCASSLGDFVTANEKLFFGSGTQLSVL.

The sample holds a few counts of this clonotype. V is TRBV5-1 and J is TRBJ2-5; 8 bases fit TRBD2. Germline CDR1 and CDR2: SGHRS and YFSETQ. CDR3 size: 14 residues. V was clipped by 4 bases and J by 1 base; unmatched bases: 3. Written as DNA, the CDR3 is TGCGCCAGCAGCCAACTAGCGGCCCAAGAGACCCAGTACTTC. Translated, it gives CASSQLAAQETQYF.

V is TRBV2 and J is TRBJ2-2, with no clear D. The V and J ends lost 4 bases and 0 bases respectively, with 9 bases between them. The CDR3 sequence is 15 residues long. From germline, CDR1 is SNHLY and CDR2 FYNNEI. For the CDR3, the DNA is TGTGCCAGCAGTGCGGGCAGAACGAACACCGGGGAGCTGTTTTTT. Translation gives CASSAGRTNTGELFF.

The genes are TRBV20-1 and TRBJ1-6; a weak D match, TRBD1 (5 bases). Trimming took off 3 bases at V and 6 bases at J, with 18 bases between the two ends. This CDR3 contains 16 residues. Germline V gene data show CDR1 as DFQATT and CDR2 as SNEGSKA (reference sequence). This chain's CDR3 is CSARPGTSSPNSPLHF. The CDR3 nucleotides read TGCAGTGCTAGGCCCGGGACTTCGTCACCTAATTCACCCCTCCACTTT.

In this sample, this clonotype turned up a few times. The chain is built from TRBV10-3 and TRBJ2-7; D gene uncertain. Per germline, CDR1 ENHRY and CDR2 SYGVKD. The CDR3 covers 11 residues. Trimming took 3 bases from V and 0 from J, leaving 0 bases between them. DNA of the CDR3: TGTGCCATCAGTGACTCCTACGAGCAGTACTTC. It specifies CAISDSYEQYF.

V and J are TRBV12-3 or TRBV12-4 and TRBJ2-1, with 8 positions matching TRBD1. V shed 5 bases and J 0 bases; nucleotides not matched to a gene: 6. This CDR3 is 16 amino acids long. The CDR3 region has the DNA TGTGCCAGCAGTCCCGGACAGGGTCGCTCCTACAATGAGCAGTTCTTC. Translated: CASSPGQGRSYNEQFF.

The chain joins TRBV7-3 to TRBJ2-7; TRBD2 might be the D (5 bases). The CDR3 length is 15 residues. Germline lookup yields CDR1 SGHTA and CDR2 FQGTGA. Trimming pared 5 bases from V and 5 bases from J, leaving 19 bases between. The CDR3 is CASSPTPGKVHEQYF. Written as DNA, the CDR3 is TGTGCCAGCAGCCCAACCCCGGGGAAAGTACACGAGCAGTACTTC. The full variable domain, in which reference TRBV7-3 and TRBJ2-7 provide the parts outside the CDR3, is GAGVSQTPSNKVTEKGKYVELRCDPISGHTALYWYRQSLGQGPEFLIYFQGTGAADDSGLPNDRFFAVRPEGSVSTLKIQRTERGDSAVYLCASSPTPGKVHEQYFGPGTRLTVT.

This clonotype was counted only a few times. The rearrangement joins TRBV11-2 to TRBJ2-5; D remains ambiguous. The CDR3 is 15 amino acids. Trimming shortened V by 1 base and J by 2 bases, and 11 bases separated the two germline ends. CDR1 is SGHAT and CDR2 is FQNNGV in the germline V gene. Here the CDR3 DNA reads TGTGCCAGCAGCTTAGCGGGTGAAACGCAAGAGACCCAGTACTTC. Translating gives CASSLAGETQETQYF. Looking up the rest from reference TRBV11-2 and TRBJ2-5 gives the full variable domain: EAGVAQSPRYKIIEKRQSVAFWCNPISGHATLYWYQQILGQGPKLLIQFQNNGVVDDSQLPKDRFSAERLKGVDSTLKIQPAKLEDSAVYLCASSLAGETQETQYFGPGTRLLVL.

This clonotype has only a few counts. The chain has TRBV29-1 and TRBJ2-7; no reliable D call. Germline V gene lookup returns CDR1 SQVTM and CDR2 ANQGSEA. The CDR3 is 11 residues long. Trimming took off 4 bases at V and 2 bases at J, with 6 bases between the two ends. The CDR3 loop is CSVGAAYEQYF. Written as DNA, the CDR3 is TGCAGCGTTGGGGCAGCCTACGAGCAGTACTTC.

This clonotype turned up a few times. The chain joins TRBV6-2 or TRBV6-3 to TRBJ2-3, with TRBD2 matching 15 bases. The germline V gene encodes CDR1 MNHEY and CDR2 SVGEGT. The CDR3 length is 21 residues. V lost 8 bases to trimming and J lost 2 bases; unmatched junction nucleotides: 20. The DNA for the CDR3 is TGTGCCAGCCGAACCCCACCGGGACTAGCGGGGGGCCGCGGATTCACAGATACGCAGTATTTT. Its protein is CASRTPPGLAGGRGFTDTQYF.

The chain combines TRBV18 with TRBJ2-7; TRBD1 matches 8 bases. Losses at the gene ends were 4 bases for V and 6 bases for J; bases not matched to a gene: 5. The germline gives CDR1 KGHSH, CDR2 LQKENI. The CDR3 is 13 residues long. In DNA, the CDR3 is TGTGCCAGCTCACGGACAGGGTCGGGCGAGCAGTACTTC. Translating gives CASSRTGSGEQYF.

V is TRBV20-1 and J is TRBJ2-5; D might be TRBD2 (6 bases). V was trimmed by 6 bases and J by 6 bases, leaving 23 bases between them. This CDR3 comprises 15 residues. The V gene's germline CDR1 is DFQATT and CDR2 SNEGSKA (reference sequence). CDR3 amino acids: CSAEHSGEVRKTQYF. CDR3 sequence (DNA): TGCAGTGCGGAACACAGTGGGGAGGTTCGGAAGACCCAGTACTTC.

This clonotype occurred a few times. The genes are TRBV2 and TRBJ1-2; 7 nucleotides match TRBD1. CDR3 length: 13 amino acids. After removal of 8 bases from V and 8 bases from J, the junction contained 11 bases not matched to a gene. Germline loops: CDR1 SNHLY, CDR2 FYNNEI. The chain's CDR3 is CASLRDSFEGYTF. The CDR3 DNA sequence: TGTGCCAGCCTGAGGGACAGCTTTGAGGGCTACACCTTC.

Only a few counts were recorded for this clonotype. V usage is TRBV12-3 or TRBV12-4 and J usage is TRBJ1-5; D call uncertain. Trimming cost V 4 bases and J 2 bases, with 12 bases left between them. The CDR3 length is 15 residues. Here the CDR3 DNA reads TGTGCCAGCAGTTCCCTGGCTTTGGGCAATCAGCCCCAGCATTTT. Its protein product is CASSSLALGNQPQHF.

This rearrangement joins TRBV15 to TRBJ2-2; TRBD1 or TRBD2 may be the D gene (6 bases each). The germline gives CDR1 LNHNV, CDR2 YYDKDF (reference sequence). V was pared by 8 bases and J by 4 bases, with 11 bases between. This CDR3 spans 13 amino acids. CDR3 protein: CATGKGGTGELFF. CDR3 nucleotides: TGTGCCACCGGAAAGGGGGGCACCGGGGAGCTGTTTTTT.

This chain connects TRBV25-1 to TRBJ2-5, with D perhaps given as TRBD1 or TRBD2 (6 bases each). Trimming shortened V by 8 bases and J by 1 base, and 23 bases separated the two germline ends. Germline CDR1 is MGHDK and CDR2 is SYGVNS. This CDR3 has 17 residues. The CDR3 nucleotides read TGTGCCAGCTTTGGAGGGGGAGCGACTACCCTCCAAGAGACCCAGTACTTC. Translation: CASFGGGATTLQETQYF.

The chain joins TRBV7-9 to TRBJ2-6; D is undetermined. The CDR3 length is 11 residues. Germline V lookup: CDR1 SEHNR, CDR2 FQNEAQ (reference sequence). The ends were cut back, 5 bases at V and 6 bases at J, with 2 bases in the middle. The CDR3 here is CASSPANVLTF. For the CDR3, the DNA is TGTGCCAGCAGCCCGGCCAACGTCCTGACTTTC.

This clonotype occurred a few times. The CDR3 coding sequence is TGTGCCACCAGTGATTTTGTCCAGGCCCCCAATGAGCAGTTCTTC. Translated, it gives CATSDFVQAPNEQFF. The V and J genes are TRBV24-1 and TRBJ2-1; no reliable D call. Deletions cut 1 base from V and 6 bases from J, with 12 bases between. The germline V gene has CDR1 KGHDR and CDR2 SFDVKD. The CDR3 is made up of 15 amino acids.

V gene TRBV6-1 combines with J gene TRBJ2-7; TRBD2 agrees at 10 bases. CDR1 and CDR2 from the germline V gene are MNHNS and SASEGT. The CDR3 has 14 residues. With V trimmed by 6 bases and J by 3 bases, 5 bases remained unmatched. The CDR3 spells CASRVGTSVYEQYF. The CDR3 nucleotides read TGTGCCAGCAGGGTCGGGACTAGCGTCTACGAGCAGTACTTC.